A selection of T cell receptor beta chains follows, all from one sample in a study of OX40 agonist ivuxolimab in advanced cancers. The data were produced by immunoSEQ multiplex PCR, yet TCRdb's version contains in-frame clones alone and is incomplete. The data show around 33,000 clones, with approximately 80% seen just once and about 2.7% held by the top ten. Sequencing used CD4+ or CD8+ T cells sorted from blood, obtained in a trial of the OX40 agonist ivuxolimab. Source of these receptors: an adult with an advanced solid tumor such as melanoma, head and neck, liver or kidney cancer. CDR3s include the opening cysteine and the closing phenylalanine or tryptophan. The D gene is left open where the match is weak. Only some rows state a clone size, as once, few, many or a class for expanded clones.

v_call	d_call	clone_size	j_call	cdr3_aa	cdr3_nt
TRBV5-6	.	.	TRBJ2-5	CASSLRTGRETQYF	TGTGCCAGCAGCTTAAGGACCGGTAGAGAGACCCAGTACTTC
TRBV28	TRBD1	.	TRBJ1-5	CASSSGQGDQPQHF	TGTGCCAGCAGTTCTGGACAGGGAGATCAGCCCCAGCATTTT
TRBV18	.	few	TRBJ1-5	CASSQLSNQPQHF	TGTGCCAGCTCACAGTTGAGCAATCAGCCCCAGCATTTT
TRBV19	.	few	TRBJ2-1	CASSIRGGEQFF	TGTGCCAGTAGTATACGGGGAGGTGAGCAGTTCTTC
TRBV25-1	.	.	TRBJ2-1	CASIGNNEQFF	TGTGCCAGCATAGGTAACAATGAGCAGTTCTTC
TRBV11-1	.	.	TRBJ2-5	CASSTLGGGETQYF	TGTGCCAGCAGCACCCTAGGGGGAGGGGAGACCCAGTACTTC
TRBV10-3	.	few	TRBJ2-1	CAISETGRMQFF	TGTGCCATCAGTGAGACGGGTAGGATGCAGTTCTTC
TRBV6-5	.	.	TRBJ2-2	CASTQLYGAGELFF	TGTGCCAGCACCCAGTTATACGGCGCCGGGGAGCTGTTTTTT
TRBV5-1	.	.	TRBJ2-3	CASSLEASRFSSTDTQYF	TGCGCCAGCAGCTTGGAGGCTAGCAGATTCTCTAGCACAGATACGCAGTATTTT
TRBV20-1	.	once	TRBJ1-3	CSAIHGNTIYF	TGCAGTGCTATTCACGGAAACACCATATATTTT
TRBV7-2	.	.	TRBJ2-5	CASSLQETQYF	TGTGCCAGCAGCTTACAAGAGACCCAGTACTTC
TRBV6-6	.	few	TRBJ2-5	CASSPFSAETQYF	TGTGCCAGCAGCCCATTTTCGGCGGAGACCCAGTACTTC
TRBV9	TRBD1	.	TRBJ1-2	CASSAGTGGLANYGYTF	TGTGCCAGCAGCGCCGGGACAGGGGGTCTAGCTAACTATGGCTACACCTTC
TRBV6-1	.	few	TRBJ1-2	CASRRVNYGYTF	TGTGCCAGCCGCAGGGTTAACTATGGCTACACCTTC
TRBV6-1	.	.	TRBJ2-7	CASSEEFYEQYF	TGTGCCAGCAGTGAAGAGTTCTACGAGCAGTACTTC
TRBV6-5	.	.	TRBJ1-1	CASSSGQTNTEAFF	TGTGCCAGCAGTTCAGGACAGACGAACACTGAAGCTTTCTTT
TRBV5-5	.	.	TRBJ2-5	CASSSGVSTQETQYF	TGTGCCAGCAGCTCGGGCGTCTCAACCCAAGAGACCCAGTACTTC
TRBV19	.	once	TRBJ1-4	CASSRGATNEKLFF	TGTGCCAGTAGTAGGGGTGCGACTAATGAAAAACTGTTTTTT
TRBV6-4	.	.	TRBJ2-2	CASSWGHNTGELFF	TGTGCCAGCAGTTGGGGGCACAACACCGGGGAGCTGTTTTTT
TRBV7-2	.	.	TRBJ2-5	CASSLGGKEGETQYF	TGTGCCAGCAGCTTAGGGGGCAAGGAAGGCGAGACCCAGTACTTC
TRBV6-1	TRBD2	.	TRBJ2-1	CASSEATSGSSYNEQFF	TGTGCCAGCAGTGAAGCTACTAGCGGGAGCTCCTACAATGAGCAGTTCTTC
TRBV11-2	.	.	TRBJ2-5	CASSLGLIQETQYF	TGTGCCAGCAGCTTAGGACTGATCCAAGAGACCCAGTACTTC
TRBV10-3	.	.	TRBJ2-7	CAITTSVNSYEQYF	TGTGCCATCACTACCTCAGTCAACTCCTACGAGCAGTACTTC
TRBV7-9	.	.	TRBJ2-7	CASSPLTGDLLRAYEQYF	TGTGCCAGCAGCCCTCTGACAGGAGACCTTTTAAGAGCCTACGAGCAGTACTTC
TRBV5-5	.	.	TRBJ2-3	CASSVNGHRTDTQYF	TGTGCCAGCAGCGTCAATGGACATCGCACAGATACGCAGTATTTT
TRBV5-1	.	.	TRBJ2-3	CASSLNGFSETDTQYF	TGCGCCAGCAGCTTAAATGGTTTTAGCGAAACAGATACGCAGTATTTT
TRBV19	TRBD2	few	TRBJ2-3	CASSLRASGGTDTQYF	TGTGCCAGTAGTCTCCGGGCTAGCGGGGGCACAGATACGCAGTATTTT
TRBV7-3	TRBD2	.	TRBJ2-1	CASSLGLAGVNEQFF	TGTGCCAGCAGCTTAGGTCTAGCGGGAGTAAATGAGCAGTTCTTC
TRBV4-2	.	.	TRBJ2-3	CASSQDSASGKVDTQYF	TGTGCCAGCAGCCAAGATAGTGCTTCTGGGAAGGTAGATACGCAGTATTTT
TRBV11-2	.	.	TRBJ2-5	CASSLDPGPRGKTQYF	TGTGCCAGCAGCTTGGATCCGGGGCCTCGAGGGAAGACCCAGTACTTC
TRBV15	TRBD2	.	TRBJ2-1	CATSRGGWDSGSDSYNEQFF	TGTGCCACCAGCAGAGGGGGGTGGGATAGCGGGAGTGACTCCTACAATGAGCAGTTCTTC
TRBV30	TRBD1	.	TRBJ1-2	CAWSVLRTGGIYGYTF	TGTGCCTGGAGTGTCCTTCGGACAGGTGGTATCTATGGCTACACCTTC
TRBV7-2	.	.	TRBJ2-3	CASSEQGGATDTQYF	TGTGCCAGCAGCGAGCAGGGGGGGGCCACAGATACGCAGTATTTT
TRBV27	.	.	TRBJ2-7	CASSFSQGVDEQYF	TGTGCCAGCAGTTTTTCGCAGGGTGTCGACGAGCAGTACTTC
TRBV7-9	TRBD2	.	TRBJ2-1	CASSLGEGMGQFF	TGTGCCAGCAGCTTAGGGGAGGGTATGGGGCAGTTCTTC
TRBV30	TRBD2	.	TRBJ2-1	CAWTRTSGSNEQFF	TGTGCCTGGACCCGGACTAGCGGGAGCAATGAGCAGTTCTTC
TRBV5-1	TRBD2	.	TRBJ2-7	CAGSAGLASYEQYF	TGCGCCGGCAGCGCGGGACTAGCCTCCTACGAGCAGTACTTC
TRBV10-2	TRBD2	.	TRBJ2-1	CASSLAGEYNEQFF	TGCGCCAGCAGTCTAGCGGGAGAGTACAATGAGCAGTTCTTC
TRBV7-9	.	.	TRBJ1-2	CASSFGGTAYGYTF	TGTGCCAGCAGCTTCGGCGGGACTGCATATGGCTACACCTTC
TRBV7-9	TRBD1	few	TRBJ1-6	CASSLGTGTSPLHF	TGTGCCAGCAGCTTAGGGACAGGGACTTCACCCCTCCACTTT
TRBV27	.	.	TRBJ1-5	CASSFRWDSYSNQPQHF	TGTGCCAGCAGTTTTAGATGGGACTCTTATAGCAATCAGCCCCAGCATTTT
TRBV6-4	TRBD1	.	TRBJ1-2	CASSSGQNYGYTF	TGTGCCAGCAGCTCGGGACAGAACTATGGCTACACCTTC
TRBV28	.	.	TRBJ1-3	CATTSSGNTIYF	TGTGCCACAACGAGCTCTGGAAACACCATATATTTT
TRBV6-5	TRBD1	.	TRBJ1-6	CASSGLDRVTSPLHF	TGTGCCAGCAGTGGCCTCGACAGGGTGACTTCACCCCTCCACTTT
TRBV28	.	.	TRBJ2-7	CASRAPLPEIKEYF	TGTGCCAGCAGAGCCCCGCTGCCCGAGATCAAGGAGTACTTC
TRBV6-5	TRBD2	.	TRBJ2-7	CASSQGLAGTYEQYF	TGTGCCAGCAGTCAAGGACTAGCGGGGACCTACGAGCAGTACTTC
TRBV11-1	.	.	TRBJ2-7	CASSSRDNYYEQYF	TGTGCCAGCAGCTCCCGGGACAACTACTACGAGCAGTACTTC
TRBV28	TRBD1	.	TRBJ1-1	CASGPGGYTEAFF	TGTGCCTCCGGTCCAGGGGGGTACACTGAAGCTTTCTTT
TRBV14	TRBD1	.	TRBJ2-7	CASSPYLPGLTGAGEQYF	TGTGCCAGCAGCCCCTATTTACCGGGGCTAACAGGGGCTGGCGAGCAGTACTTC
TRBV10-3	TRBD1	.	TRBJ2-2	CASGTGDTGELFF	TGTGCCTCCGGGACAGGCGACACCGGGGAGCTGTTTTTT
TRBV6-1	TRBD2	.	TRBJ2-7	CASSEAPSGRAWTYEQYF	TGTGCCAGCAGTGAAGCGCCTAGCGGGAGGGCCTGGACATACGAGCAGTACTTC
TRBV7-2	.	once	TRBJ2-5	CASSFDPIKETQYF	TGTGCCAGCAGCTTTGATCCGATAAAAGAGACCCAGTACTTC
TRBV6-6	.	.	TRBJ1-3	CASTLDNLGNTIYF	TGTGCCAGCACCCTAGATAACCTGGGAAACACCATATATTTT
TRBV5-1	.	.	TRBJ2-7	CASSPVGVPYEQYF	TGCGCCAGCAGCCCAGTCGGGGTCCCCTACGAGCAGTACTTC
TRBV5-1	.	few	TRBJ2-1	CASSLGRRDSYNEQFF	TGCGCCAGCAGCTTGGGTCGCCGGGACTCCTACAATGAGCAGTTCTTC
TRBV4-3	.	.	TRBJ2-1	CASSQGAEQFF	TGCGCCAGCAGCCAGGGTGCTGAGCAGTTCTTC
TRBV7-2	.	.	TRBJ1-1	CASRTGWRAFF	TGTGCCAGCAGGACCGGCTGGAGAGCTTTCTTT